One sample yielded the 21 T cell receptor beta chains listed below, sequenced in a study of cytotoxic CD8 clonotypes in ibrutinib-treated CLL. The assay was immunoSEQ multiplex PCR, and TCRdb's table has in-frame clones only and misses some. The sample lists more than 55,000 clones, roughly 70% occurring once. The specimen comprised PBMCs, sampled after 12 months of ibrutinib treatment. These receptor sequences come from a human donor with chronic lymphocytic leukemia.

The rearrangement links TRBV28 to TRBJ1-4; D unclear. The CDR3 sequence is 14 residues long. Germline CDR1 and CDR2: MDHEN and SYDVKM. Between the trimmed V and J ends, which lost 4 bases and 0 bases, there was a span of 6 bases. CDR3 DNA: TGTGCCAGCAGTTCTCCTACAACTAATGAAAAACTGTTTTTT. Residues: CASSSPTTNEKLFF.

V usage is TRBV5-4 and J usage is TRBJ1-4; TRBD1 is a possible D gene (5 bases). With 2 bases removed from V and 3 bases from J, the gap between germline ends came to 8 bases. Germline CDR1 and CDR2: SGHNT and YYREEE (reference sequence). The CDR3 is 14 residues long. The CDR3 sequence is CASSFREANEKLFF. CDR3 DNA: TGTGCCAGCAGCTTCAGGGAGGCTAATGAAAAACTGTTTTTT.

V gene TRBV4-1 combines with J gene TRBJ2-5; D possibly matches TRBD1 or TRBD2 (5 bases each). The CDR3 is made up of 14 amino acids. Germline CDR1 is MGHRA and CDR2 is YSYEKL. The V and J ends lost 0 bases and 4 bases respectively, with 9 bases between them. The CDR3 reads CASSQDGAGETQYF. CDR3 nucleotide sequence: TGCGCCAGCAGCCAAGATGGGGCGGGAGAGACCCAGTACTTC.

The chain recombines TRBV18 with TRBJ2-7; D gene ambiguous. V lost 2 bases to trimming and J lost 2 bases, with 10 bases between them. CDR1 is KGHSH, CDR2 LQKENI, per germline. The CDR3 contains 14 residues. CDR3 protein: CASSPVATAYEQYF. The CDR3 nucleotides are TGTGCCAGCTCACCAGTCGCCACAGCCTACGAGCAGTACTTC.

The gene calls are TRBV2 and TRBJ2-1, with unresolved D. The CDR3 extends over 11 amino acids. Trimming pared 9 bases from V and 10 bases from J, leaving 13 bases between. Germline V gene lookup returns CDR1 SNHLY and CDR2 FYNNEI. The CDR3 loop reads CARSTVGEQFF. CDR3 in DNA: TGTGCCAGATCTACAGTTGGGGAGCAGTTCTTC.

The rearrangement joins TRBV2 to TRBJ2-1; the D is unclear. The CDR3 loop spans 12 amino acids. V lost 5 bases to trimming and J lost 4 bases, with 6 bases between them. Germline loops: CDR1 SNHLY, CDR2 FYNNEI. As DNA, the CDR3 is TGTGCCAGCAGTTCGGATTACAATGAGCAGTTCTTC. This translates into CASSSDYNEQFF.

The chain has TRBV19 and TRBJ2-7; the D gene is possibly TRBD1 (5 bases). Germline V CDR1 and CDR2: LNHDA, SQIVND (reference sequence). Trimming pared 1 base from V and 3 bases from J, leaving 16 bases between. CDR3 length: 16 amino acids. The CDR3 spells CASSIVGGRAVYEQYF. The CDR3 nucleotides are TGTGCCAGTAGTATAGTGGGCGGCAGGGCGGTCTACGAGCAGTACTTC.

This chain links TRBV29-1 with TRBJ2-5; a weak D match, TRBD2 (7 bases). Germline CDR1 and CDR2: SQVTM and ANQGSEA. The CDR3 runs 10 residues. CDR3 bases: TGCGCGGGGGCTCAAGAGACCCAGTACTTC. This codes for CAGAQETQYF.

This clone was seen more than once but under ten times. The chain combines TRBV7-2 with TRBJ2-7; TRBD1 matches at 8 bases. The V and J ends lost 4 bases and 4 bases, in that order; junction bases with no gene match: 12. The germline CDR1 and CDR2 sequences are SGHTA and FQGNSA. This CDR3 contains 16 residues. CDR3: CASSSYPRGRGYEQYF. The CDR3 DNA is TGTGCCAGCAGCTCCTACCCCAGGGGGCGAGGGTACGAGCAGTACTTC.

Of note for this clone: The junction shows a germline mismatch at one end, possibly a read error. The gene calls are TRBV2 and TRBJ1-5, with 12 bases that match TRBD1. CDR1 SNHLY and CDR2 FYNNEI come from the germline V gene. CDR3 length: 15 amino acids. CDR3 region: CASSSGTGGNQPQHF. DNA of the CDR3: TGTGCCAGCAGTTCCGGGACAGGGGGCAACCAGCCCCAGCATTTT.

In this sample, this clone turned up a few times. The DNA of the CDR3 is TGCGCCAGCAGCTTGGAAGGGGGCCCCATGCCGTTCTTC. This gives the protein CASSLEGGPMPFF. The chain is built from TRBV5-1 and TRBJ2-1; 7 bases align to TRBD1. Germline assignment: CDR1 SGHRS and CDR2 YFSETQ. V lost 0 bases, J lost 15 bases, and 9 bases stayed unmatched. The CDR3 consists of 13 residues.

The rearrangement links TRBV4-3 to TRBJ1-4; D remains unclear. Germline CDR1 LGHNA, CDR2 YSLEER. V was shortened by 0 bases and J by 6 bases, with 14 bases between the two germline ends. The CDR3 has 16 amino acids. The CDR3 nucleotides are TGCGCCAGCAGCCAAGAAGCTCAGGCCCTTTATGAAAAACTGTTTTTT. This codes for CASSQEAQALYEKLFF.

V and J are TRBV30 and TRBJ2-3; the match to TRBD1 covers 7 bases. Germline V gene lookup returns CDR1 GTSNPN and CDR2 SVGIG (reference sequence). The CDR3 has 15 residues. V dropped 4 bases and J dropped 1; count of bases not matched to a gene: 8. The CDR3 nucleotides read TGTGCCTGGACCTCAAGACAGGGTGGCACAGATACGCAGTATTTT. This codes for CAWTSRQGGTDTQYF. The whole variable domain, filled in from reference TRBV30 and TRBJ2-3, reads SQTIHQWPATLVQPVGSPLSLECTVEGTSNPNLYWYRQAAGRGLQLLFYSVGIGQISSEVPQNLSASRPQDRQFILSSKKLLLSDSGFYLCAWTSRQGGTDTQYFGPGTRLTVL.

This clone showed up just a few times. The chain carries TRBV7-2 and TRBJ1-1, with D unresolved. The CDR3 has 14 amino acids. The germline V and J ends were trimmed by 2 bases and 3 bases, with 10 bases remaining between them. Looked up from germline, CDR1 is SGHTA and CDR2 is FQGNSA. CDR3 protein: CASSLNQVDTEAFF. CDR3 nucleotides: TGTGCCAGCAGCTTAAACCAGGTGGACACTGAAGCTTTCTTT.

V gene TRBV27 combines with J gene TRBJ1-4; D is possibly TRBD1 (5 bases). V gave up 2 bases and J gave up 8 bases, with 18 bases separating them. Germline-derived CDR1 and CDR2 are MNHEY and SMNVEV (reference sequence). The CDR3 sequence is 16 residues long. Written as DNA, the CDR3 is TGTGCCAGCAGTTTAAGTGAGGCCCAAGGGGAGGAAAAACTGTTTTTT. Translated: CASSLSEAQGEEKLFF.

This clone was detected only a few times. This chain joins TRBV5-6 and TRBJ2-1; no clear D. V was trimmed by 0 bases and J by 6 bases, leaving 10 bases between them. CDR3 length: 14 residues. From germline, CDR1 is SGHDT and CDR2 YYEEEE. CDR3 sequence: CASSLGLVTNEQFF. For the CDR3, the DNA is TGTGCCAGCAGCTTGGGTCTAGTAACCAATGAGCAGTTCTTC.

The chain carries TRBV19 and TRBJ2-5; D unresolved. V dropped 4 bases and J dropped 0 bases, with 15 bases sitting between them. Germline CDR1 reads LNHDA; CDR2 reads SQIVND (reference sequence). The CDR3 length is 16 residues. CDR3 protein: CASSKDKFNYQETQYF. The CDR3 region has the DNA TGTGCCAGTAGTAAGGATAAGTTCAATTACCAAGAGACCCAGTACTTC. Full variable domain (remainder filled in from reference TRBV19 and TRBJ2-5): DGGITQSPKYLFRKEGQNVTLSCEQNLNHDAMYWYRQDPGQGLRLIYYSQIVNDFQKGDIAEGYSVSREKKESFPLTVTSAQKNPTAFYLCASSKDKFNYQETQYFGPGTRLLVL.

The chain is built from TRBV5-1 and TRBJ2-5; D is tentatively TRBD1 or TRBD2 (5 bases each). Between the trimmed V and J ends, which lost 2 bases and 0 bases, there was a span of 14 bases. The CDR3 totals 16 residues. Germline V lookup: CDR1 SGHRS, CDR2 YFSETQ. In DNA form, the CDR3 reads TGCGCCAGCAGCTTCGGGGCAGGGACGTACCAAGAGACCCAGTACTTC. Its protein product is CASSFGAGTYQETQYF. The entire variable domain, with the rest obtained from reference TRBV5-1 and TRBJ2-5, is as follows: KAGVTQTPRYLIKTRGQQVTLSCSPISGHRSVSWYQQTPGQGLQFLFEYFSETQRNKGNFPGRFSGRQFSNSRSEMNVSTLELGDSALYLCASSFGAGTYQETQYFGPGTRLLVL.

This rearrangement joins TRBV19 to TRBJ1-5, with a weak D call TRBD1 (5 bases). The V end lost 2 bases, the J end lost 7 bases, and 15 bases lay between the germline ends. This CDR3 is 15 amino acids long. Germline loops: CDR1 LNHDA, CDR2 SQIVND (reference sequence). The CDR3 DNA follows: TGTGCCAGTAGTATACCCCAGGGAAGGGGACAGCCCCAGCATTTT. Its protein product is CASSIPQGRGQPQHF. The full variable domain, with the rest looked up from reference TRBV19 and TRBJ1-5, is DGGITQSPKYLFRKEGQNVTLSCEQNLNHDAMYWYRQDPGQGLRLIYYSQIVNDFQKGDIAEGYSVSREKKESFPLTVTSAQKNPTAFYLCASSIPQGRGQPQHFGDGTRLSIL.

This clone was detected only a few times. CDR3 sequence reads: CASSLEAGNTDTQYF. CDR3 nucleotide sequence: TGCGCCAGCAGCTTGGAAGCAGGGAACACAGATACGCAGTATTTT. The chain is built from TRBV5-1 and TRBJ2-3, with a possible D match to TRBD1 (5 bases). This CDR3 is 15 amino acids long. V lost 0 bases to trimming and J lost 2 bases, with 10 bases between them. Germline V gene sequence: CDR1 SGHRS, CDR2 YFSETQ.

The gene calls are TRBV9 and TRBJ1-3, with D perhaps TRBD1 (5 bases). Per germline, CDR1 SGDLS and CDR2 YYNGEE. Trimming took off 0 bases at V and 3 bases at J, with 10 bases between the two ends. CDR3 length: 15 amino acids. The CDR3 sequence: CASSVAPGVGNTIYF. CDR3 DNA: TGTGCCAGCAGCGTAGCCCCGGGGGTTGGAAACACCATATATTTT. The full variable domain, rest sourced from reference TRBV9 and TRBJ1-3, is DSGVTQTPKHLITATGQRVTLRCSPRSGDLSVYWYQQSLDQGLQFLIQYYNGEERAKGNILERFSAQQFPDLHSELNLSSLELGDSALYFCASSVAPGVGNTIYFGEGSWLTVV.